This section outlines one T cell receptor beta chain sequence together with its context. Its antigen has not been determined. Base-call qualities are not available, and no considerably larger clone is one nucleotide away. This record belongs to a study of CD8 T cells in Susac syndrome (dated by TCRdb to the late 2010s). Context from the whole study: The study used repertoire sequencing to test whether antigen drove CD8+ T cell activation and differentiation in Susac syndrome. The paper's findings and limits, for the study overall: The number of individuals in the TCR sequencing and HLA analysis was acknowledged as relatively small.

RNA was extracted using the RNeasy kit, and about 0.45 to 1 ug of the RNA was reverse transcribed with random hexamers. The immunoSEQ multiplex PCR assay, covering 54 Vbeta and 13 Jbeta segments, was used to amplify TCR beta CDR3 regions. PCR amplification bias was corrected using a synthetic template baseline for primer optimization and computational correction. The authors' analysis ran thus. Reads were assigned to V, D and J genes according to IMGT and analyzed in immunoSEQ Analyzer, with only productive sequences retained. Clonality was calculated as one minus the Shannon entropy normalized by log2 of the number of productive unique sequences. For each patient and control, public and private clones were evaluated among the 100 most prevalent clones. Clones were defined as Susac-specific when absent from the healthy and MS cohorts, from about 970 published viral clones and from other ImmuneACCESS disease sequences. Through fastp at Q25 and MiXCR, TCRdb rebuilt clones from the public reads, retaining in-frame beta chains. Each entry merges the rows of one CDR3 protein and shows their most common DNA and genes. TCRdb, rather than the study authors, made the V and J calls. The sample yields about 140,000 distinct CDR3 sequences; about 95% were counted once. 0.11% of the sample belongs to the ten largest clones.

High-throughput TCR beta sequencing profiled peripheral blood CD8+ and CD4+ T cells from healthy donors, Susac syndrome patients and multiple sclerosis patients. The multiple sclerosis controls were treatment-naive patients who had stable or active relapsing-remitting disease and met the revised McDonald criteria. Bulk CD8+ and CD4+ T cells were purified magnetically by negative isolation, whereas CD8+ TEMRA cells were enriched by FACS. Blood was collected in EDTA tubes and processed within 24 hours, with PBMCs isolated through density gradient centrifugation. PBMCs intended for TCR sequencing were cryopreserved in liquid nitrogen and were subsequently thawed in a 37 degrees C water bath. The sorted or isolated CD4+, CD8+ and CD8+ TEMRA cells had a purity of 90% or higher. CDR1 and CDR2 were assigned from the germline V gene (reference sequence) as DFQATT and SNEGSKA. Between the V and J ends, shortened by 0 bases and 3 bases respectively, the junction contains 17 bases. The CDR3 runs 16 amino acids, cysteine and phenylalanine included. CDR3 DNA is the only sequence kept; it has 48 bases, read in frame from the first base.

This clonotype originated in a human donor with multiple sclerosis. Sequencing was done on a sample of CD4+ T cells from PBMCs. The sequence joins TRBV20-1 to TRBJ1-1, with the D gene uncertain. Here is the DNA: TGCAGTGCTAGAGATGGGAATAGGGTTTGGGACACTGAAGCTTTCTTT. Its translation is CSARDGNRVWDTEAFF.